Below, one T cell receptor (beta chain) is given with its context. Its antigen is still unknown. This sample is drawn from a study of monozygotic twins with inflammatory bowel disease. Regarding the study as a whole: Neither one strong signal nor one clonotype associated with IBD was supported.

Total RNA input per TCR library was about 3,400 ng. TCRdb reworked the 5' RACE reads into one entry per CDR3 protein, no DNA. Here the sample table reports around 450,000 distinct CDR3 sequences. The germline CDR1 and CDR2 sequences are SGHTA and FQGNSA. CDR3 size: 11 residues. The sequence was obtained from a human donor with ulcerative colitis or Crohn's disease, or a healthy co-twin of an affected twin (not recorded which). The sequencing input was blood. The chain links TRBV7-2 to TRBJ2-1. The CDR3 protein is CASSAQREQFF. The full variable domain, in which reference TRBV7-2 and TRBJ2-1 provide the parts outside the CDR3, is GAGVSQSPSNKVTEKGKDVELRCDPISGHTALYWYRQSLGQGLEFLIYFQGNSAPDKSGLPSDRFSAERTGGSVSTLTIQRTQQEDSAVYLCASSAQREQFFGPGTRLTVL.